The clone carrying this TCR beta chain has only a few counts. The data stem from a study of CD8+ T cells in alopecia areata. As the sequencing template, cDNA was produced by extracting RNA and reverse transcribing it. Using immunoSEQ multiplex PCR, the repertoire was profiled, and TCRdb retains in-frame clones only, with some absent. The table lists around 140,000 clones, approximately 48% of them singletons. CDR1 is SEHNR, CDR2 FQNEAQ, per germline (reference sequence). The length of the CDR3 is 14 residues. Trimming cost V 6 bases and J 0 bases, with 9 bases left between them. The origin of this receptor is a human donor with alopecia areata. V gene TRBV7-9 combines with J gene TRBJ2-4, with unresolved D. The input for sequencing was CD8+ T cells sorted from blood, taken at week 0. CDR3 bases: TGTGCCAGCAGTCCAACTTTAGCCAAAAACATTCAGTACTTC. Its translation is CASSPTLAKNIQYF. The variable domain in full, with the rest retrieved from reference TRBV7-9 and TRBJ2-4, is DTGVSQNPRHKITKRGQNVTFRCDPISEHNRLYWYRQTLGQGPEFLTYFQNEAQLEKSRLLSDRFSAERPKGSFSTLEIQRTEQGDSAMYLCASSPTLAKNIQYFGAGTRLSVL.